A selection of T cell receptor beta chains follows, all from one sample in a study of neurological immune-mediated disorders. TCRdb redid the calling of the 5' RACE reads with MiXCR, one entry per CDR3 protein. Of 40,000 or so distinct CDR3 sequences in the sample, 3% to 3.5% were seen once. The source material was PBMCs. The receptors shown here come from a woman aged 60-75 years with multiple sclerosis. Both conserved end residues are part of each CDR3. The order of the fields is J gene, clone size, V gene, D gene, CDR3 DNA, CDR3 protein. A D gene is named only where the DNA matches it firmly. Size is stated for part of the rows, as once, few or many counts, or as a class when the clone is expanded.

J: TRBJ1-2; size: many; V: TRBV15; D: TRBD1; DNA: TGTGCCACCAGCAGTATGGGGACAGCCTATAACTATGGCTACACCTTC; CDR3: CATSSMGTAYNYGYTF
J: TRBJ2-3; size: .; V: TRBV20-1; D: TRBD2; DNA: TGCAGTGCTCCCTCAAGGACTAGCGGGAGGTGGGGCACAGATACGCAGTATTTT; CDR3: CSAPSRTSGRWGTDTQYF
J: TRBJ2-3; size: many; V: TRBV5-1; D: .; DNA: TGCGCCAGCAGCTTAAGGGGGGTACTCACAGATACGCAGTATTTT; CDR3: CASSLRGVLTDTQYF
J: TRBJ1-6; size: many; V: TRBV20-1; D: .; DNA: TGCAGTGCTAGAGATAGGTTAAGCTCCTATAATTCACCCCTCCACTTT; CDR3: CSARDRLSSYNSPLHF
J: TRBJ1-1; size: many; V: TRBV20-1; D: TRBD1; DNA: TGCAGTGCCAAGGGACAGGGGGCCCACAACACTGAAGCTTTCTTT; CDR3: CSAKGQGAHNTEAFF
J: TRBJ1-4; size: many; V: TRBV12-3/TRBV12-4; D: .; DNA: TGTGCCAGCAGTTTTGACAATGGAAATGAAAAACTGTTTTTT; CDR3: CASSFDNGNEKLFF
J: TRBJ2-3; size: many; V: TRBV3-1; D: .; DNA: TGTGCCAGCAGCCAAGGTGACGGAGATACGCAGTATTTT; CDR3: CASSQGDGDTQYF
J: TRBJ2-3; size: many; V: TRBV5-6; D: .; DNA: TGTGCCAGCAGCTACAAAGGTGGAGGGGGCACAGATACGCAGTATTTT; CDR3: CASSYKGGGGTDTQYF
J: TRBJ2-6; size: many; V: TRBV13; D: TRBD1; DNA: TGTGCCAGCAGCACCCTTGTCCGGGACAGGGGGCGCGGAGGGGCCAACGTCCTGACTTTC; CDR3: CASSTLVRDRGRGGANVLTF
J: TRBJ2-1; size: large; V: TRBV20-1; D: .; DNA: TGCAGTGCTAGGGCGACAGACCCCAGCAATGAGCAGTTCTTC; CDR3: CSARATDPSNEQFF
J: TRBJ1-2; size: many; V: TRBV7-9; D: .; DNA: TGTGCCAGCAGCTTACTACAGAACTATGGCTACACCTTC; CDR3: CASSLLQNYGYTF
J: TRBJ1-3; size: .; V: TRBV9; D: .; DNA: TGTGCCAGCAGCGTAAACCCAGGGTGGTCCTCTGGAAAAAACATATATTTT; CDR3: CASSVNPGWSSGKNIYF
J: TRBJ1-1; size: many; V: TRBV4-1; D: .; DNA: TGCGCCAGCAGCCAAGATCCCGGACGGCCGAACACTGAAGCTTTCTTT; CDR3: CASSQDPGRPNTEAFF
J: TRBJ1-1; size: .; V: TRBV9; D: .; DNA: TGTGCCAGCAGCGACCCCGGGGGGGCCAGGAACACTGAAGCTTTCTTT; CDR3: CASSDPGGARNTEAFF
J: TRBJ2-1; size: many; V: TRBV5-8; D: .; DNA: TGTGCCAGCAGGGAGAGTGGGAGGACCTACAATGAGCAGTTCTTC; CDR3: CASRESGRTYNEQFF
J: TRBJ2-1; size: many; V: TRBV5-5; D: TRBD2; DNA: TGTGCCAGCACGCGGGGGACCAACTCGCATGAGCAGTTCTTC; CDR3: CASTRGTNSHEQFF
J: TRBJ2-7; size: many; V: TRBV5-1; D: .; DNA: TGCGCCAGCAGCTCCAGAGGACACCCCTACGAGCAGTACTTC; CDR3: CASSSRGHPYEQYF
J: TRBJ1-5; size: many; V: TRBV29-1; D: .; DNA: TGCAGCGTGACCAGGGGATTAGGGCAGCCCCAGCATTTT; CDR3: CSVTRGLGQPQHF
J: TRBJ2-1; size: many; V: TRBV20-1; D: TRBD1; DNA: TGCAGTGCTAGAAGGGGTAGGGGGCCCTCCAATGAGCAGTTCTTC; CDR3: CSARRGRGPSNEQFF
J: TRBJ1-1; size: many; V: TRBV20-1; D: TRBD1; DNA: TGCAGTGTAATCCGTCCCACAGGGGCCCACGGAGCTTTCTTT; CDR3: CSVIRPTGAHGAFF
J: TRBJ2-7; size: many; V: TRBV5-6; D: .; DNA: TGTGCCAGCACTGTTGTCCAGGGATACTTC; CDR3: CASTVVQGYF
J: TRBJ2-3; size: many; V: TRBV7-2; D: TRBD2; DNA: TGTGCCAGCATCCTACTAGCGGGGGTAGATACGCAGTATTTT; CDR3: CASILLAGVDTQYF